One and the same sample provided the 23 T cell receptor beta chains below, sequenced in a study of beta chain features in type 1 diabetes. Investigators reverse transcribed all isolated RNA, so they sequenced expressed TCRB transcripts. Sequenced by immunoSEQ multiplex PCR; TCRdb stores in-frame clones only, minus some. The data show 860,000 or so clones, about a sixth seen once. What was sequenced was naive CD4+ T cells from blood. The receptors derive from a woman under 30 in good health.

V and J are TRBV11-2 and TRBJ1-1; D gene uncertain. Trimming cost V 3 bases and J 6 bases, with 8 bases left between them. This CDR3 is 12 amino acids long. Germline CDR1 and CDR2: SGHAT and FQNNGV. CDR3 in DNA: TGTGCCAGCAGCTTTAGCGGTGCTGAAGCTTTCTTT. Protein product: CASSFSGAEAFF.

This clone was counted only a few times. This chain uses TRBV28 with TRBJ1-1, with D tentatively TRBD1 (5 bases). Between the trimmed V and J ends, which lost 2 bases and 4 bases, there was a span of 14 bases. Germline V CDR1 and CDR2: MDHEN, SYDVKM. The CDR3 sequence is 15 residues long. The CDR3 loop reads CASSLIQGMFTEAFF. For the CDR3, the DNA is TGTGCCAGCAGTTTAATTCAGGGAATGTTCACTGAAGCTTTCTTT.

V is TRBV4-3 and J is TRBJ2-1, with TRBD2 matching over 9 bases. Germline lookup yields CDR1 LGHNA and CDR2 YSLEER. This CDR3 spans 17 amino acids. With V trimmed by 1 base and J by 2 bases, 6 bases remained unmatched. CDR3 region: CASSQAPSGRTYNEQFF. The DNA of the CDR3 is TGCGCCAGCAGCCAAGCCCCGAGCGGGAGGACCTACAATGAGCAGTTCTTC.

The sample holds a few counts of this clone. This CDR3 reads CASSLAGTPYGYTF. DNA for the CDR3: TGTGCCAGCAGTTTGGCTGGGACCCCCTATGGCTACACCTTC. The rearrangement joins TRBV28 to TRBJ1-2, with D maybe TRBD1 (5 bases). The V gene's germline CDR1 is MDHEN and CDR2 SYDVKM. This CDR3 has 14 amino acids. Trimming removed 3 bases at V and 4 bases at J, with 12 bases between.

This clone was recorded a few times. The CDR3 loop is CASAIGSTYTGELFF. The CDR3 DNA sequence: TGTGCCAGCGCAATAGGCTCGACGTACACCGGGGAGCTGTTTTTT. The chain couples TRBV14 to TRBJ2-2; D is ambiguous. The CDR3 totals 15 residues. V was clipped by 8 bases and J by 3 bases, with 16 bases between them. Germline CDR1 reads SGHDN; CDR2 reads FVKESK.

The table lists this clone with a few counts. The chain joins TRBV18 to TRBJ2-1; D gene ambiguous. Looked up from germline, CDR1 is KGHSH and CDR2 is LQKENI. V gave up 0 bases and J gave up 8 bases, with 14 bases separating them. The CDR3 consists of 15 residues. CDR3 region: CASSPPVPAGDEQFF. The CDR3 coding sequence is TGTGCCAGCTCACCACCGGTGCCCGCTGGCGATGAGCAGTTCTTC.

This chain links TRBV5-1 with TRBJ2-7; 9 bases line up with TRBD2. CDR1 and CDR2 (germline): SGHRS, YFSETQ. V was pared by 0 bases and J by 5 bases, with 0 bases of the junction left unmatched. CDR3 length equals 13 residues. CDR3 in amino acids: CASSLVAGDEQYF. Written as DNA, the CDR3 is TGCGCCAGCAGCTTGGTAGCGGGAGACGAGCAGTACTTC.

A note on this clone: Additional DNA sequences in this sample encode the identical CDR3. The chain uses TRBV5-1 and TRBJ1-1; D call uncertain. The CDR3 has 13 amino acids. Germline-derived CDR1 and CDR2 are SGHRS and YFSETQ. Trimming shortened V by 0 bases and J by 2 bases, and 5 bases separated the two germline ends. DNA of the CDR3: TGCGCCAGCAGCTTGGGGGGAAACACTGAAGCTTTCTTT. Translation gives CASSLGGNTEAFF.

This chain links TRBV6-5 with TRBJ2-7, with TRBD1 matching 8 bases. The CDR3 is 14 residues long. Germline lookup yields CDR1 MNHEY and CDR2 SVGAGI. V gave up 4 bases and J gave up 3 bases; unmatched junction bases: 5. CDR3 residues: CASSFGQGNYEQYF. The DNA for the CDR3 is TGTGCCAGCAGTTTTGGACAGGGTAACTACGAGCAGTACTTC.

This clone was seen a handful of times. The genes are TRBV6-6 and TRBJ2-7; D gene uncertain. Germline loops: CDR1 MNHNY, CDR2 SVGAGI (reference sequence). CDR3 length: 14 amino acids. Deletions cut 4 bases from V and 2 bases from J, with 12 bases between. CDR3 DNA sequence: TGTGCCAGCAGTTCTCACGCTATCCCCTACGAGCAGTACTTC. Its protein product is CASSSHAIPYEQYF.

The table lists this clone with a few counts. The chain recombines TRBV5-4 with TRBJ2-5; TRBD1 matches 9 bases. Germline loops: CDR1 SGHNT, CDR2 YYREEE (reference sequence). This CDR3 has 13 amino acids. V shed 4 bases, J shed 7 bases, and the junction held 5 bases outside the gene matches. This CDR3 is CASSEDRGVTQYF. The CDR3 DNA reads as TGTGCCAGCAGCGAGGACAGGGGAGTGACCCAGTACTTC.

V and J are TRBV5-4 and TRBJ2-5; no reliable D call. From germline, CDR1 is SGHNT and CDR2 YYREEE (reference sequence). V was clipped by 0 bases and J by 2 bases, with 11 bases between them. The CDR3 has 15 residues. As DNA, the CDR3 is TGTGCCAGCAGCTTGGAGGCACAACCGCAAGAGACCCAGTACTTC. Protein product: CASSLEAQPQETQYF. The variable domain in full, with the rest retrieved from reference TRBV5-4 and TRBJ2-5, is ETGVTQSPTHLIKTRGQQVTLRCSSQSGHNTVSWYQQALGQGPQFIFQYYREEENGRGNFPPRFSGLQFPNYSSELNVNALELDDSALYLCASSLEAQPQETQYFGPGTRLLVL.

This clone turned up a few times. The V call is TRBV27, the J call TRBJ2-2; unclear D gene. Germline V gene data show CDR1 as MNHEY and CDR2 as SMNVEV (reference sequence). Trimming left V 4 bases short and J 3 bases short, with 0 bases between. The CDR3 totals 11 residues. CDR3 nucleotide sequence: TGTGCCAGCAGTTACACCGGGGAGCTGTTTTTT. The encoded protein is CASSYTGELFF.

Only a few counts were recorded for this clone. The rearrangement joins TRBV5-1 to TRBJ1-1; D remains unclear. The CDR3 length is 13 residues. The germline V gene has CDR1 SGHRS and CDR2 YFSETQ. The V and J ends lost 4 bases and 10 bases respectively, with 17 bases between them. For the CDR3, the DNA is TGCGCCAGCAGCGAAACATCGGACTTCAGAGCTTTCTTT. Encoded protein: CASSETSDFRAFF.

This clone was counted between two and nine times. The chain couples TRBV25-1 to TRBJ1-6; unclear D gene. V was clipped by 6 bases and J by 7 bases, with 10 bases between them. The CDR3 has 13 amino acids. Germline V gives CDR1 MGHDK, CDR2 SYGVNS. The CDR3 nucleotides read TGTGCCAGCAGCCTTAGCATGAATTCACCCCTCCACTTT. It codes for CASSLSMNSPLHF.

This clone was observed a handful of times. The CDR3 DNA sequence: TGTGCCAGCAGCGCCGACAGGGGCGGGGAGACCCAGTACTTC. Residues: CASSADRGGETQYF. The gene calls are TRBV9 and TRBJ2-5; TRBD1 matches at 8 bases. V lost 3 bases and J lost 5; bases outside the gene matches: 6. From germline, CDR1 is SGDLS and CDR2 YYNGEE. This CDR3 is 14 amino acids long.

The CDR3 loop is CASRLEPTNEKLFF. The CDR3 DNA reads TGTGCCAGCAGGCTAGAACCCACTAATGAAAAACTGTTTTTT. The chain combines TRBV6-5 with TRBJ1-4, with D uncertain. Germline V gene data show CDR1 as MNHEY and CDR2 as SVGAGI. V shed 6 bases and J shed 2 bases, with 10 bases lying between them. This CDR3 contains 14 residues.

For this clone: The sample holds other DNA sequences that translate to the same CDR3. The chain couples TRBV25-1 to TRBJ2-3, with TRBD2 matching 8 bases. CDR3 length: 13 amino acids. V shed 7 bases and J 6 bases; nucleotides not matched to a gene: 6. CDR1 MGHDK and CDR2 SYGVNS come from the germline V gene. The CDR3 sequence: CASTLAGTDTQYF. CDR3 DNA sequence: TGTGCCAGCACGCTAGCGGGTACGGATACGCAGTATTTT.

V usage is TRBV28 and J usage is TRBJ2-5; D is ambiguous. The length of the CDR3 is 13 residues. Trimming removed 3 bases at V and 1 base at J, with 6 bases between. Germline CDR1 is MDHEN and CDR2 is SYDVKM. CDR3 amino acids: CASSLYSQETQYF. CDR3 sequence (DNA): TGTGCCAGCAGTTTGTACAGCCAAGAGACCCAGTACTTC.

The rearrangement links TRBV9 to TRBJ2-7; no clear D gene. This CDR3 comprises 13 residues. Trimming took off 0 bases at V and 3 bases at J, with 7 bases between the two ends. The V gene's germline CDR1 is SGDLS and CDR2 YYNGEE. CDR3 sequence (DNA): TGTGCCAGCAGCGTAGGGATCGACTACGAGCAGTACTTC. Residues: CASSVGIDYEQYF.

Notes on this clone: This specimen includes other DNA sequences encoding the same CDR3. The chain is built from TRBV7-9 and TRBJ2-3, with 7 nucleotides matching TRBD1. The CDR3 spans 14 residues. From germline, CDR1 is SEHNR and CDR2 FQNEAQ (reference sequence). V shed 7 bases, J shed 3 bases, and the junction held 7 bases outside the gene matches. CDR3 sequence reads: CASTLAGGTDTQYF. The CDR3 nucleotides are TGTGCCAGCACCCTGGCAGGGGGTACAGATACGCAGTATTTT.

This clone was seen a handful of times. This chain connects TRBV7-8 to TRBJ2-7, with TRBD2 matching over 10 bases. V dropped 0 bases and J dropped 1; count of bases not matched to a gene: 12. The V gene's germline CDR1 is SGHVS and CDR2 FQNEAQ. The CDR3 contains 19 residues. CDR3 DNA sequence: TGTGCCAGCAGCTTAGCGCGACTAGCGGGCCGAGAGATTTCCTACGAGCAGTACTTC. It encodes CASSLARLAGREISYEQYF.

J is TRBJ2-7 and V is TRBV18; TRBD1 matches at 8 bases. The CDR3 loop spans 14 amino acids. Unmatched junction bases numbered 2, after V lost 4 bases and J lost 0 bases. Germline CDR1 KGHSH, CDR2 LQKENI. Here the CDR3 DNA reads TGTGCCAGCTCACGGACAGGGAACTCCTACGAGCAGTACTTC. It yields the protein CASSRTGNSYEQYF.